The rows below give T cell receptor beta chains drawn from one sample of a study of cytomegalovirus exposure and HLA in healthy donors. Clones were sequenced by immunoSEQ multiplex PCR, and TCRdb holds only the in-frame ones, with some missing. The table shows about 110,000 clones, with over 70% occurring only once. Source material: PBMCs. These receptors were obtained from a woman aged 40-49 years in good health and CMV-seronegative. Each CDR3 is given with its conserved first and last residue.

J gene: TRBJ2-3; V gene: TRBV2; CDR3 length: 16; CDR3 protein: CASSDVMGLHPDTQYF
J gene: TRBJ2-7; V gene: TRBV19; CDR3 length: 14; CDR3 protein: CASRETELSYEQYF
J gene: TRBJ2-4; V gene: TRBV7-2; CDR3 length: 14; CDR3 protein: CASSPGQGVDIQYF
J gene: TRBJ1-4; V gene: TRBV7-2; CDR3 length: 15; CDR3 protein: CASSLVAGGPEKLFF
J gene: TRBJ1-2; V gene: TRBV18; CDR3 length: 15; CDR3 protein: CASSQQTGGEASYTF
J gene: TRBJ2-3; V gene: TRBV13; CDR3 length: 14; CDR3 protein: CASSLPRVTDTQYF
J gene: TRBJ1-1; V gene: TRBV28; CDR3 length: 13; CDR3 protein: CASRSIQGAEAFF
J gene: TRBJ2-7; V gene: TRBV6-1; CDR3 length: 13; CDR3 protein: CASSVTKGSFWVF
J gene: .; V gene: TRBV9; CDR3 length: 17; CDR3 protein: CASSGGPLTSGDPEQYF
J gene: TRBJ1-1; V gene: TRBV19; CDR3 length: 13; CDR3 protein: CASSQGVGERAFF
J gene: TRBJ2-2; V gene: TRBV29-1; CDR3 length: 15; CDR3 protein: CSVQTSRPNTGELFF
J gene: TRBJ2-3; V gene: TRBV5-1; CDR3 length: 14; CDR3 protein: CASSPGQGEDTQYF
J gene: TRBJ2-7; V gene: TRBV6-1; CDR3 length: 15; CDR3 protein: CASEEGSGESYEQYF
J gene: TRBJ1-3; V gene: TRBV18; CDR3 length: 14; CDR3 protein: CASSRDSHGNTIYF
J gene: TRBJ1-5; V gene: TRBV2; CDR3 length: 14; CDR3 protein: CASKAGTGNQPQHF
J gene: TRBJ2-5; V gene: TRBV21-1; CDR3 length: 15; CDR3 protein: CASSKRETRQETQYF
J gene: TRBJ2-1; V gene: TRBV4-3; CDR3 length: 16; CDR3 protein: CASSQDFERGYNEQFF
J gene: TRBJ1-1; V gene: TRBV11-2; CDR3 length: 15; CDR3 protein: CASSLGQGRGTEAFF
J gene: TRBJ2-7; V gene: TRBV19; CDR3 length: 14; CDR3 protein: CASRLRQGQYEQYF
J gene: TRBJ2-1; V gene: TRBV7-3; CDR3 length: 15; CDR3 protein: CASSLIGTGLNEQFF
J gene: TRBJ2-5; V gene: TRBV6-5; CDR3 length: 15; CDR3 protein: CASSYGGGGQETQYF
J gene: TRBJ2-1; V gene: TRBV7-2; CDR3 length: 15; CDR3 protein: CASSLGQSPYNEQFF
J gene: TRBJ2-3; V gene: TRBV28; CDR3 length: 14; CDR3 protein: CASSKGVITDTQYF
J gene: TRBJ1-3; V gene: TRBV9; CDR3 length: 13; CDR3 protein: CASSGSSGNTIYF
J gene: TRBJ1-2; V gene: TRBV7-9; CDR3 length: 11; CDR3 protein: CASSLGDMVTF
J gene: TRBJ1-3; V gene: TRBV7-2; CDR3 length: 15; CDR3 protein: CASSLGHSSGNTIYF
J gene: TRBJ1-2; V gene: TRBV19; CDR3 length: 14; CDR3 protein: CASSIDPGFQPYTF
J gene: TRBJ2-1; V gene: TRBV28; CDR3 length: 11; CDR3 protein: CASSSRDEQFF
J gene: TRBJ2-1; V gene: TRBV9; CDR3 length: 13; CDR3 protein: CASSAPNSNEQFF
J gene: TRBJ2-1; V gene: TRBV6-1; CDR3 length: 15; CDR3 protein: CATPAGQGSYNEQFF
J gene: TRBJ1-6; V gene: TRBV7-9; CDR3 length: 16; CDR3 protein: CASSLAGGVHNSPLHF
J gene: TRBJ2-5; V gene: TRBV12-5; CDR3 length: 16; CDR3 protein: CASGLILRQAQETQYF
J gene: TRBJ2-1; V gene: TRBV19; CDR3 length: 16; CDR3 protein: CASKAGTSDTYNEQFF
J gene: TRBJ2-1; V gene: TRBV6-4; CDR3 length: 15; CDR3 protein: CASSDKTSGSNEQFF
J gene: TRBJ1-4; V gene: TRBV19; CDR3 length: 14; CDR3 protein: CASSPQFTNEKLFF
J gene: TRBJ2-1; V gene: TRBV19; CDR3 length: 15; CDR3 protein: CASSSHSGGYNEQFF
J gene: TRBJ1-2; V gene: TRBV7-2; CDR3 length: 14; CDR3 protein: CASSLGGQSYGYTF
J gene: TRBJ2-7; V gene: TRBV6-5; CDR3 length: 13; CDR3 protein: CASSYRDSYEQYF
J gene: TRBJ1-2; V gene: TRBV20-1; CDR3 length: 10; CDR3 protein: CSVPHGGYTF
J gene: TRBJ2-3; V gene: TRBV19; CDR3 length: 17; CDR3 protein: CASSIAGDSTSTDTQYF
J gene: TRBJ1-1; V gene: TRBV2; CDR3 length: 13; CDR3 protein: CASSLGVLGEAFF
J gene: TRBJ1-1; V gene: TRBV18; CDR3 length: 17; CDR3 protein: CASSRPTDRGFYTEAFF
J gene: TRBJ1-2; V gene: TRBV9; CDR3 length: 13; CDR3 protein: CASSATVNYGYTF
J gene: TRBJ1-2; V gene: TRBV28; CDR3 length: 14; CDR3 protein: CASDGGTRNYGYTF
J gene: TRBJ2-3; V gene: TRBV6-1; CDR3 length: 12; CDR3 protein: CASSLEADTQYF
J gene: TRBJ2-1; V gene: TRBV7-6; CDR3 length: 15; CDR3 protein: CASSSTTSSYNEQFF
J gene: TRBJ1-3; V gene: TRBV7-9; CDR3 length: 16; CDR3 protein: CASSPSGSGLGNTIYF
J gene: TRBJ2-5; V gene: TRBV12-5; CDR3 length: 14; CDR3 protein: CASGSSGGAETQYF